The 6 T cell receptor beta chains reported below all come from one sample, sequenced in a study of CD8 T cells in ankylosing spondylitis. MiXCR, applied by TCRdb to the 5' RACE reads, yields one record per CDR3 protein. The sample has around 490,000 distinct CDR3 sequences, 5.3% seen once. What these receptors recognize is not known. Regarding the study as a whole: Characteristic of ankylosing spondylitis blood, it appeared, was a TCR beta motif comprising eight highly homologous variants.

The sequenced sample consisted of blood, either unsorted or a sorted T cell fraction (not recorded which). These receptors were obtained from a male donor with ankylosing spondylitis.

With regard to this clonotype: One base away lies a much larger clone, so this may be a sequencing read error. The chain is built from TRBV12-3 or TRBV12-4 and TRBJ1-6; unclear D gene. The CDR3 has 14 residues. With 3 bases removed from V and 7 bases from J, the gap between germline ends came to 10 bases. The CDR3 DNA reads TGTGCCAGCAGTTTTGGGGTTCGAAATTCACCCCTCCACTTT. Its translation: CASSFGVRNSPLHF.

The V call is TRBV7-2, the J call TRBJ2-1, with 12 bases matching TRBD1. The CDR3 has 15 residues. Germline V gives CDR1 SGHTA, CDR2 FQGNSA. The trim removed 5 bases at V and 8 bases at J, leaving 7 bases unmatched. CDR3 DNA sequence: TGTGCCAGCAGCACCGGGACAGGGGGCGTCGATGAGCAGTTCTTC. This gives the protein CASSTGTGGVDEQFF.

This clonotype was counted at least ten times. The chain uses TRBV11-2 and TRBJ1-2, with D perhaps TRBD1 (5 bases). Per germline, CDR1 SGHAT and CDR2 FQNNGV. CDR3 length: 13 residues. Deletions cut 1 base from V and 6 bases from J, with 9 bases between. CDR3 protein: CASSLVSGDGYTF. CDR3 DNA: TGTGCCAGCAGCTTAGTTTCGGGGGATGGCTACACCTTC. The whole variable domain, filled in from reference TRBV11-2 and TRBJ1-2, reads EAGVAQSPRYKIIEKRQSVAFWCNPISGHATLYWYQQILGQGPKLLIQFQNNGVVDDSQLPKDRFSAERLKGVDSTLKIQPAKLEDSAVYLCASSLVSGDGYTFGSGTRLTVV.

This clonotype appeared many times. The J gene is TRBJ2-5, the V gene TRBV30; D gene uncertain. Germline V gene lookup returns CDR1 GTSNPN and CDR2 SVGIG (reference sequence). The ends were cut back, 4 bases at V and 1 base at J, with 4 bases in the middle. The CDR3 runs to 11 residues. CDR3 region: CAWTGQETQYF. In nucleotides, the CDR3 is TGTGCCTGGACGGGCCAAGAGACCCAGTACTTC.

The sample holds many counts of this clonotype. The V call is TRBV12-3 or TRBV12-4, the J call TRBJ1-3, with D possibly being TRBD1 (6 bases). CDR3 length: 14 residues. V was clipped by 6 bases and J by 2 bases, with 11 bases between them. DNA of the CDR3: TGTGCCAGCAGGGGGGGCCTCACTGGAAACACCATATATTTT. As protein: CASRGGLTGNTIYF.

This clonotype was observed at least ten times. CDR3 protein: CASSLVAGADTEAFF. The CDR3 bases are TGTGCCAGCAGCTTAGTGGCGGGGGCGGACACTGAAGCTTTCTTT. The V and J genes are TRBV7-2 and TRBJ1-1; D is perhaps TRBD1 (6 bases). The germline V gene has CDR1 SGHTA and CDR2 FQGNSA. CDR3 size: 15 residues. Trimming stripped 1 base from V and 3 bases from J, with 12 bases between.